A single sample is the source of the 9 T cell receptor beta chains below, sequenced in a study of blood T cell repertoires in COVID-19. Sequenced by immunoSEQ multiplex PCR; TCRdb stores in-frame clones only, minus some. The sample consists of a few hundred thousand clones, around nine tenths of them appearing once. The material sequenced was PBMCs or T cells enriched from blood (not recorded which). These receptor sequences come from a woman between 35 and 50 years old who had been exposed to COVID-19.

The chain combines TRBV5-1 with TRBJ1-4; no firm D call. The V and J ends lost 4 bases and 5 bases respectively, with 15 bases between them. CDR1 and CDR2 (germline): SGHRS, YFSETQ. The CDR3 loop spans 15 amino acids. This chain's CDR3 is CASSPSVRENEKLFF. CDR3 nucleotide sequence: TGCGCCAGCAGCCCATCTGTGAGGGAGAATGAAAAACTGTTTTTT. Filled out from reference TRBV5-1 and TRBJ1-4, the complete variable domain reads KAGVTQTPRYLIKTRGQQVTLSCSPISGHRSVSWYQQTPGQGLQFLFEYFSETQRNKGNFPGRFSGRQFSNSRSEMNVSTLELGDSALYLCASSPSVRENEKLFFGSGTQLSVL.

The chain joins TRBV5-1 to TRBJ2-6; 7 bases line up with TRBD1. The CDR3 length is 15 residues. Germline V CDR1 and CDR2: SGHRS, YFSETQ. V trimming: 3 bases; J trimming: 3 bases; junction bases outside the gene matches: 3. As DNA, the CDR3 is TGCGCCAGCAGCTCCACAGGGGATGGGGCCAACGTCCTGACTTTC. This encodes CASSSTGDGANVLTF.

V and J are TRBV3-1 (or the pseudogene TRBV3-2) and TRBJ2-7; tentatively, D is TRBD2 (5 bases). CDR1 LGHDT and CDR2 YNNKEL come from the germline V gene (reference sequence). The CDR3 sequence is 11 residues long. The V end was cut by 6 bases, the J end by 4 bases, with 7 bases between. The DNA for the CDR3 is TGTGCCAGCAGTCGGGGTTACGAGCAGTACTTC. It encodes CASSRGYEQYF.

This chain uses TRBV29-1 with TRBJ2-2, with TRBD2 as a possible D gene (6 bases). The germline V gene encodes CDR1 SQVTM and CDR2 ANQGSEA. V was trimmed by 7 bases and J by 3 bases, leaving 15 bases between them. This CDR3 is 14 amino acids long. CDR3 loop: CSAGRDLDTGELFF. The DNA for the CDR3 is TGCAGCGCGGGGCGGGACTTAGACACCGGGGAGCTGTTTTTT.

This rearrangement joins TRBV12-3 or TRBV12-4 to TRBJ1-1; D unresolved. CDR3 length: 11 residues. Trimming pared 4 bases from V and 6 bases from J, leaving 6 bases between. In nucleotides, the CDR3 is TGTGCCAGCAGTTGGAGTTCTGAAGCTTTCTTT. Amino acids: CASSWSSEAFF.

V usage is TRBV29-1 and J usage is TRBJ2-5; 8 bases line up with TRBD2. Trimming removed 1 base from V and 4 bases from J; junction bases left unmatched: 5. Germline V lookup: CDR1 SQVTM, CDR2 ANQGSEA. This CDR3 is 14 amino acids long. CDR3 protein: CSVEGGLVSETQYF. The CDR3, as DNA: TGCAGCGTTGAAGGGGGACTAGTATCAGAGACCCAGTACTTC.

The rearrangement uses TRBV6-5 and TRBJ2-7, with TRBD2 matching 7 bases. CDR3 length: 14 residues. Germline CDR1 MNHEY, CDR2 SVGAGI. V gave up 6 bases and J gave up 3 bases; unmatched junction bases: 8. The CDR3 is CASRKAGPNYEQYF. The DNA for the CDR3 is TGTGCCAGCAGAAAAGCGGGGCCTAACTACGAGCAGTACTTC.

The V call is TRBV30, the J call TRBJ1-4; D gene uncertain. Trimming cost V 2 bases and J 0 bases, with 7 bases left between them. CDR1 GTSNPN and CDR2 SVGIG come from the germline V gene (reference sequence). This CDR3 comprises 14 residues. DNA of the CDR3: TGTGCCTGGAGTCCAGACACAACTAATGAAAAACTGTTTTTT. Residues: CAWSPDTTNEKLFF.

This chain connects TRBV29-1 to TRBJ2-7, with 7 bases aligning to TRBD1. V was clipped by 6 bases and J by 2 bases; unmatched bases: 10. The germline CDR1 and CDR2 sequences are SQVTM and ANQGSEA. This CDR3 has 14 amino acids. CDR3 residues: CSVSPGTATYEQYF. Here the CDR3 DNA reads TGCAGCGTCTCCCCCGGGACAGCTACCTACGAGCAGTACTTC.